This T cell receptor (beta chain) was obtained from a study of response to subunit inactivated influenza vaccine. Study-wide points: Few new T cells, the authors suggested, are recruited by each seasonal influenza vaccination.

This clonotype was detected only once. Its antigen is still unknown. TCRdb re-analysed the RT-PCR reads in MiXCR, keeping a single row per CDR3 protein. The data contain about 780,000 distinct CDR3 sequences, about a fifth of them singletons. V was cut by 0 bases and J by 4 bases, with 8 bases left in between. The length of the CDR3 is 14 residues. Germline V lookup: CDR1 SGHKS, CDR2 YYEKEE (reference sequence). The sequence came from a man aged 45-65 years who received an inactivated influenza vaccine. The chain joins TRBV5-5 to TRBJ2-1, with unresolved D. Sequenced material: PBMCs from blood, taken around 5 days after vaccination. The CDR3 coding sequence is TGTGCCAGCAGCTTGGCGACCCTTTACAATGAGCAGTTCTTC. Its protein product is CASSLATLYNEQFF.